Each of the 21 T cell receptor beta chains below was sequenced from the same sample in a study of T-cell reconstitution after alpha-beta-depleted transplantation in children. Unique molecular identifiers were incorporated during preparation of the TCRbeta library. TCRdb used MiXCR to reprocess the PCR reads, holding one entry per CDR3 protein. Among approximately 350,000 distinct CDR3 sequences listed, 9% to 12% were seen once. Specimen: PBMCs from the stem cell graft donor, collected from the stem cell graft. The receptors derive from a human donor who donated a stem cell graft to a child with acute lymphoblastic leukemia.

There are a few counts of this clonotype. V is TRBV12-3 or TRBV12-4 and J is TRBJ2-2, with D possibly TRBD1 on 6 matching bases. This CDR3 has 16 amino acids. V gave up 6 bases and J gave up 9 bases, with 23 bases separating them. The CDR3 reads CASSPPEGTPSRELFF. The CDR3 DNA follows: TGTGCCAGCAGCCCACCGGAAGGGACACCTTCTCGGGAGCTGTTTTTT.

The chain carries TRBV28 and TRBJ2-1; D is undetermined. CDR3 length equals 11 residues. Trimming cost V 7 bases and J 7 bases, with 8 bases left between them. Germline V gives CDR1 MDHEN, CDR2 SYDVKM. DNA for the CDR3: TGTGCCAGCACCAAGAGGAATGAGCAGTTCTTC. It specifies CASTKRNEQFF.

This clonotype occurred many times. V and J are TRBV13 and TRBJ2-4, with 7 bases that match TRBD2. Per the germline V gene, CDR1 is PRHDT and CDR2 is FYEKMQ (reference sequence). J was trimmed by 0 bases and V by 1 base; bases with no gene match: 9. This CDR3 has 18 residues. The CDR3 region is CASSLDPGLTLAKNIQYF. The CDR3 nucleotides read TGTGCCAGCAGCTTAGACCCGGGACTAACATTAGCCAAAAACATTCAGTACTTC.

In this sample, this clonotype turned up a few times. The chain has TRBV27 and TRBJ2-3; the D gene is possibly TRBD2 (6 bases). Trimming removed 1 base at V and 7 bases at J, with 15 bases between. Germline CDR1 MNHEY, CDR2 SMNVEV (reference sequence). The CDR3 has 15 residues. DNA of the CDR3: TGTGCCAGCAGTTTATGGGCGCGGGACCCCCATACGCAGTATTTT. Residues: CASSLWARDPHTQYF.

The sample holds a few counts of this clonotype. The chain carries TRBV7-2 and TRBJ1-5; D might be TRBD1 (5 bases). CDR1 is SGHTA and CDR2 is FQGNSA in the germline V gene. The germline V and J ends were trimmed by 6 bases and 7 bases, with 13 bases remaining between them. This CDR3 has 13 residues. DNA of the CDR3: TGTGCCAGCAGTCCAGAAGGGGAACAGCCCCAGCATTTT. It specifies CASSPEGEQPQHF.

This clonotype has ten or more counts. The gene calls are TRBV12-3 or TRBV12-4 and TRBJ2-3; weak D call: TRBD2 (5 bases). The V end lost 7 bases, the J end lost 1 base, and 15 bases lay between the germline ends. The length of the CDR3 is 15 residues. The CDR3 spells CASNPSAGGTDTQYF. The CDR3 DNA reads TGTGCCAGCAACCCATCAGCCGGGGGCACAGATACGCAGTATTTT.

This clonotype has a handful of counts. The CDR3 bases are TGTGCCAGCAGCGTAGACAGGGTAGGCACAGATACGCAGTATTTT. This gives the protein CASSVDRVGTDTQYF. The chain couples TRBV9 to TRBJ2-3; D possibly corresponds to TRBD1 (6 bases). Germline CDR1 is SGDLS and CDR2 is YYNGEE. This CDR3 has 15 amino acids. Trimming cost V 0 bases and J 1 base, with 9 bases left between them. Together with reference TRBV9 and TRBJ2-3, the CDR3 gives the full variable domain: DSGVTQTPKHLITATGQRVTLRCSPRSGDLSVYWYQQSLDQGLQFLIQYYNGEERAKGNILERFSAQQFPDLHSELNLSSLELGDSALYFCASSVDRVGTDTQYFGPGTRLTVL.

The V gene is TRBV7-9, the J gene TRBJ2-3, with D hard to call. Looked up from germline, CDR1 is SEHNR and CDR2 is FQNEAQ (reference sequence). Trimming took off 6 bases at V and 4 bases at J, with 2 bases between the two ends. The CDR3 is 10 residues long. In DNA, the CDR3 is TGTGCCAGCAGATCAGATACGCAGTATTTT. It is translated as CASRSDTQYF. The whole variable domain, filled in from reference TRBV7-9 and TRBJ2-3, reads DTGVSQNPRHKITKRGQNVTFRCDPISEHNRLYWYRQTLGQGPEFLTYFQNEAQLEKSRLLSDRFSAERPKGSFSTLEIQRTEQGDSAMYLCASRSDTQYFGPGTRLTVL.

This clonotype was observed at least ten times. CDR3 amino acids: CASSSEPGTPGNTIYF. For the CDR3, the DNA is TGCGCCAGCAGCTCCGAACCCGGGACGCCTGGAAACACCATATATTTT. The chain uses TRBV5-1 and TRBJ1-3; D is possibly TRBD1 (5 bases). With 3 bases removed from V and 2 bases from J, the gap between germline ends came to 15 bases. This CDR3 region has 16 residues. Germline V lookup: CDR1 SGHRS, CDR2 YFSETQ.

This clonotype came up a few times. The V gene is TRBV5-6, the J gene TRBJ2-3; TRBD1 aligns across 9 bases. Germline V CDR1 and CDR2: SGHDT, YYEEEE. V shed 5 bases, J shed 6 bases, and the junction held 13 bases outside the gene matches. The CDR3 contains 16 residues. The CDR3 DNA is TGTGCCAGCAGTTGGACAGGGGAGGTGCTTGAGGATACGCAGTATTTT. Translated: CASSWTGEVLEDTQYF.

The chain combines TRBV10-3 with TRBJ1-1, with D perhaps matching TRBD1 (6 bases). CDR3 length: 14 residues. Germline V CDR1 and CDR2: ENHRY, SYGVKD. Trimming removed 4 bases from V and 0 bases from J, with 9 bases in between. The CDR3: CAISGTGLNTEAFF. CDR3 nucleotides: TGTGCCATCAGTGGAACAGGGTTGAACACTGAAGCTTTCTTT.

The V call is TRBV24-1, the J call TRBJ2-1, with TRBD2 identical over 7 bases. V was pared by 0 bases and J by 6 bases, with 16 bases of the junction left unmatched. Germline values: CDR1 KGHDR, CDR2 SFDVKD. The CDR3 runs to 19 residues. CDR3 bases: TGTGCCACCAGTGATTTGCCTCGCAGAGGGCTAGCGGAGGGCAATGAGCAGTTCTTC. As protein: CATSDLPRRGLAEGNEQFF.

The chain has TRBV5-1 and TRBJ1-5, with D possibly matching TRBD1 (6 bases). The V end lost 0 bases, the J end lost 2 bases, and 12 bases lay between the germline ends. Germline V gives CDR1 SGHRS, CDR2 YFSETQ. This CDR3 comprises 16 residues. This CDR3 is CASSLAPGGGNQPQHF. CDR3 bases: TGCGCCAGCAGCTTGGCGCCCGGGGGCGGCAATCAGCCCCAGCATTTT. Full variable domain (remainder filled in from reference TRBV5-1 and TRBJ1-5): KAGVTQTPRYLIKTRGQQVTLSCSPISGHRSVSWYQQTPGQGLQFLFEYFSETQRNKGNFPGRFSGRQFSNSRSEMNVSTLELGDSALYLCASSLAPGGGNQPQHFGDGTRLSIL.

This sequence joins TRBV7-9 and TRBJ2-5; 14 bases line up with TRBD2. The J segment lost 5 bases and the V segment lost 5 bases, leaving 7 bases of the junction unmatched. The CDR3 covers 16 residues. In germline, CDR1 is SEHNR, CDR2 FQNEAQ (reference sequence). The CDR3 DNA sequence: TGTGCCAGCAGCCCTGGGACTAGCGGGAGTGCTGAGACCCAGTACTTC. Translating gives CASSPGTSGSAETQYF.

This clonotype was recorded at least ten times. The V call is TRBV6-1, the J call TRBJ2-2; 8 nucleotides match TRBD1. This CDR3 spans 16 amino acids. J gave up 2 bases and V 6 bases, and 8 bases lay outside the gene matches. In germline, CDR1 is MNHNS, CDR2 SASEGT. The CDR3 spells CASRGDRPYNTGELFF. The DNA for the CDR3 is TGTGCCAGCAGGGGGGACAGGCCCTATAACACCGGGGAGCTGTTTTTT.

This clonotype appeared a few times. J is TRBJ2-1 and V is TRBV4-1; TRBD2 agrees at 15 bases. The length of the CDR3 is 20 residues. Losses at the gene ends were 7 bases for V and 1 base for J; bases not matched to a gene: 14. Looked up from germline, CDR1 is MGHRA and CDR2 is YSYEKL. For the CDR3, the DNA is TGCGCCAGCAAATCCCAACTTTCCGGGACTAGCGGGAGGTCCTACAATGAGCAGTTCTTC. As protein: CASKSQLSGTSGRSYNEQFF.

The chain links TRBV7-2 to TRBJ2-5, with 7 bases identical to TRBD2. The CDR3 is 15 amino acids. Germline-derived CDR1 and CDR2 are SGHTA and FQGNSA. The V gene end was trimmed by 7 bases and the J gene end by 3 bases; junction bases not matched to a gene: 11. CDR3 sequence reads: CASINRVLAEETQYF. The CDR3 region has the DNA TGTGCCAGCATAAATAGGGTCCTAGCGGAAGAGACCCAGTACTTC.

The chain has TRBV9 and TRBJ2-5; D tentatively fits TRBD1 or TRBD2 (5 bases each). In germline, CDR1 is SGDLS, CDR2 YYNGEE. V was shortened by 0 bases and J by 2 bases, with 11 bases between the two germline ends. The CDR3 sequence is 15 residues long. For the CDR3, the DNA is TGTGCCAGCAGCGTAGTTCCGGGGCCACAAGAGACCCAGTACTTC. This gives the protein CASSVVPGPQETQYF.

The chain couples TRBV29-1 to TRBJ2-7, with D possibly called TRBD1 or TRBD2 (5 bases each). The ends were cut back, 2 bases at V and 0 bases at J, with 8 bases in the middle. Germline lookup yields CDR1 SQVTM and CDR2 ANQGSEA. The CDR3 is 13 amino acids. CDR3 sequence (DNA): TGCAGCGTTGAATCGGGGCCCTCCTACGAGCAGTACTTC. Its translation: CSVESGPSYEQYF.

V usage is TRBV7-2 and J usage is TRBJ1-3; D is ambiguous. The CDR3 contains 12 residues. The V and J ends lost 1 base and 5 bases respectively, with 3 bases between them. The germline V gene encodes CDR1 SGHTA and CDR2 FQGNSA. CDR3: CASSLVRNTIYF. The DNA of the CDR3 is TGTGCCAGCAGCTTAGTCAGAAACACCATATATTTT.

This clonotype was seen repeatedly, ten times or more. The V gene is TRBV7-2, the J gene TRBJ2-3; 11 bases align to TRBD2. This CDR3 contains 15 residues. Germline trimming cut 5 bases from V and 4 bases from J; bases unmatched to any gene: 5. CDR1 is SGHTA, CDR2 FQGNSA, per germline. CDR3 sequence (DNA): TGTGCCAGCAGCACCACTAGCGGGAGCGCAGATACGCAGTATTTT. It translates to CASSTTSGSADTQYF.